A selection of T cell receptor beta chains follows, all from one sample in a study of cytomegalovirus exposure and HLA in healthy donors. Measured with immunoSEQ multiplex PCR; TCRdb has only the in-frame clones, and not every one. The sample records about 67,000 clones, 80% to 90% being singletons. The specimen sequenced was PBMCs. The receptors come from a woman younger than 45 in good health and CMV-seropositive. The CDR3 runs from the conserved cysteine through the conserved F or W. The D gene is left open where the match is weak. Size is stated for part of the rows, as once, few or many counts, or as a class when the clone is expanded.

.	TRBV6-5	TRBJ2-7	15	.	CASSRTGSGSYEQYF	TGTGCCAGCAGTCGGACTGGGTCGGGGTCCTACGAGCAGTACTTC
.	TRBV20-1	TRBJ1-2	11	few	CSSGTNYGYTF	TGCAGTTCAGGGACTAACTATGGCTACACCTTC
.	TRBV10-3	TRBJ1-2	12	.	CAISTGGDGYTF	TGTGCCATCAGTACGGGGGGAGATGGCTACACCTTC
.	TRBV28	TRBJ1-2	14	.	CASSSVHTNYGYTF	TGTGCCAGCAGTTCAGTACATACTAACTATGGCTACACCTTC
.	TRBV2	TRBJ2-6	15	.	CASSTLRSGANVLTF	TGTGCCAGCAGTACTCTCCGCTCTGGGGCCAACGTCCTGACTTTC
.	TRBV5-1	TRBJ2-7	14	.	CASSPPSDYYEQYF	TGCGCCAGCAGCCCCCCTAGCGACTACTACGAGCAGTACTTC
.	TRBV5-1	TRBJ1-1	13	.	CASSYNYKTEAFF	TGCGCCAGCAGTTACAATTACAAGACTGAAGCTTTCTTT
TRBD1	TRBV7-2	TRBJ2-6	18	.	CASTRQGTLPSGANVLTF	TGTGCCAGCACCCGACAGGGAACACTTCCCTCTGGGGCCAACGTCCTGACTTTC
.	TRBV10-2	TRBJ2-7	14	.	CASSATNHRTEQYF	TGCGCCAGCAGTGCTACTAATCATCGAACCGAGCAGTACTTC
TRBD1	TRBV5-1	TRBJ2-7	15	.	CASSFSGTVNYEQYF	TGCGCCAGCAGCTTCTCCGGGACAGTTAACTACGAGCAGTACTTC
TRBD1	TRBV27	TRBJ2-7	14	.	CASSPHRDRGEQYF	TGTGCCAGCAGCCCTCACCGGGACAGGGGCGAGCAGTACTTC
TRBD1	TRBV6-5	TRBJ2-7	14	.	CASSPDRGLYEQYF	TGTGCCAGCAGTCCGGACAGGGGTCTCTACGAGCAGTACTTC
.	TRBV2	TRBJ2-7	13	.	CASEDRSSYEQYF	TGTGCCAGCGAGGACAGAAGCTCCTACGAGCAGTACTTC
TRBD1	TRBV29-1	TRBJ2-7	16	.	CSVEGPIDGQAREQYF	TGCAGCGTTGAAGGCCCGATTGACGGACAGGCGAGGGAGCAGTACTTC
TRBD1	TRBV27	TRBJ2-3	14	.	CASSTGTGTDTQYF	TGTGCCAGCAGCACCGGGACAGGCACAGATACGCAGTATTTT
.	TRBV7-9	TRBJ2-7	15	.	CASSLGGYTPHEQYF	TGTGCCAGCAGCTTAGGAGGTTATACCCCCCACGAGCAGTACTTC
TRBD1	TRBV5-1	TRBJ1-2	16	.	CASSPGTAGPSYGYTF	TGCGCCAGCAGCCCCGGGACAGCCGGGCCGAGCTATGGCTACACCTTC
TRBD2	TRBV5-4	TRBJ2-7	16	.	CASSLYSGRPLYEQYF	TGTGCCAGCAGCTTGTACAGCGGGAGGCCGCTCTACGAGCAGTACTTC
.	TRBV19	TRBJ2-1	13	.	CATALRSFAEQFF	TGTGCCACCGCACTCCGTTCCTTTGCCGAGCAGTTCTTC
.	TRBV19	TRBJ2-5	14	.	CASSIGRASETQYF	TGTGCCAGTAGTATCGGCAGGGCGTCGGAGACCCAGTACTTC
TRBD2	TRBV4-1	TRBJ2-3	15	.	CASRTGTSVTDTQYF	TGCGCCAGCAGGACCGGGACTAGCGTGACAGATACGCAGTATTTT
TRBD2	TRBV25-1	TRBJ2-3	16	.	CASPGAERENTDTQYF	TGTGCCAGCCCAGGCGCCGAGCGGGAGAACACAGATACGCAGTATTTT
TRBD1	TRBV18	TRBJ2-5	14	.	CASSPDRAQETQYF	TGTGCCAGCTCACCGGACAGGGCCCAAGAGACCCAGTACTTC
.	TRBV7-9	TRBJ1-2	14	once	CASSLGLRESGYTF	TGTGCCAGCAGCTTAGGTTTAAGGGAGTCTGGCTACACCTTC
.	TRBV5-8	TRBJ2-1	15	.	CATQSLLPSYNEQFF	TGTGCCACCCAATCACTCCTACCTTCCTACAATGAGCAGTTCTTC
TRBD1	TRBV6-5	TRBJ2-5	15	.	CASSWDRSSEETQYF	TGTGCCAGCAGTTGGGACAGGAGCTCTGAAGAGACCCAGTACTTC
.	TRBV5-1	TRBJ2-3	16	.	CASSLVGEASTDTQYF	TGCGCCAGCAGCTTGGTCGGGGAGGCTAGCACAGATACGCAGTATTTT
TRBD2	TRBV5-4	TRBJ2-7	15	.	CASSEKREARYEQYF	TGTGCCAGCAGCGAGAAGCGGGAGGCGCGCTACGAGCAGTACTTC
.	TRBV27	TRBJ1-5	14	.	CASSFHAGNQPQHF	TGTGCCAGCAGTTTTCATGCGGGCAATCAGCCCCAGCATTTT
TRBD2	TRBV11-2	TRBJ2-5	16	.	CASSLGVAGTTETQYF	TGTGCCAGCAGCTTAGGGGTAGCGGGTACTACAGAGACCCAGTACTTC
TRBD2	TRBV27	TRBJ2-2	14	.	CASSLGGYTGELFF	TGTGCCAGCAGTTTGGGGGGGTACACCGGGGAGCTGTTTTTT
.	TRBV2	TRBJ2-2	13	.	CASNGENTGELFF	TGTGCCAGCAACGGGGAGAACACCGGGGAGCTGTTTTTT
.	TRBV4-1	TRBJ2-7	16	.	CASSPTTRATYYEQYF	TGCGCCAGCAGCCCTACTACGCGGGCAACATACTACGAGCAGTACTTC
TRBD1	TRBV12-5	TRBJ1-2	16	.	CASGLDWTGYSYGYTF	TGTGCTAGTGGTTTGGATTGGACAGGGTATAGCTATGGCTACACCTTC
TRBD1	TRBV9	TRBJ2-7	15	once	CASSVSDRINHEQYF	TGTGCCAGCAGCGTTTCGGACAGGATTAACCACGAGCAGTACTTC
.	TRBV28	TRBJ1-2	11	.	CAIKGANGYTF	TGTGCCATCAAAGGGGCCAATGGCTACACCTTC
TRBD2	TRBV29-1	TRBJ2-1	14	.	CSGLGLAGDNEQFF	TGCAGCGGCCTGGGACTAGCGGGAGACAATGAGCAGTTCTTC
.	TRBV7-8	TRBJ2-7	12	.	CASSFGRAEQYF	TGTGCCAGCAGCTTCGGCAGGGCCGAGCAGTACTTC
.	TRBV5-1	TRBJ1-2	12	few	CASSQDFYGYTF	TGCGCCAGCAGCCAGGACTTCTATGGCTACACCTTC
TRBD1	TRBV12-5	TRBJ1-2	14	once	CASGLFAGGRGYTF	TGTGCTAGTGGTTTGTTTGCAGGGGGGAGAGGCTACACCTTC
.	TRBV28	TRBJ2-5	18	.	CASSLSAVVRRGQETQYF	TGTGCCAGCAGTTTATCGGCGGTGGTGCGGAGGGGCCAAGAGACCCAGTACTTC
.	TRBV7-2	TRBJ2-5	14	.	CASSRSGWGKTQYF	TGTGCCAGCAGCCGAAGCGGGTGGGGGAAGACCCAGTACTTC
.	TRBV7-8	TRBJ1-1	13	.	CASSLRKNTEAFF	TGTGCCAGCAGCCTCAGGAAGAACACTGAAGCTTTCTTT
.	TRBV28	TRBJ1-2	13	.	CASSSYSAGGYTF	TGTGCCAGCAGTTCTTACTCGGCAGGTGGCTACACCTTC
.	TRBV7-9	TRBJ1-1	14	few	CASSQPPTDTEAFF	TGTGCCAGCAGCCAACCCCCTACGGACACTGAAGCTTTCTTT